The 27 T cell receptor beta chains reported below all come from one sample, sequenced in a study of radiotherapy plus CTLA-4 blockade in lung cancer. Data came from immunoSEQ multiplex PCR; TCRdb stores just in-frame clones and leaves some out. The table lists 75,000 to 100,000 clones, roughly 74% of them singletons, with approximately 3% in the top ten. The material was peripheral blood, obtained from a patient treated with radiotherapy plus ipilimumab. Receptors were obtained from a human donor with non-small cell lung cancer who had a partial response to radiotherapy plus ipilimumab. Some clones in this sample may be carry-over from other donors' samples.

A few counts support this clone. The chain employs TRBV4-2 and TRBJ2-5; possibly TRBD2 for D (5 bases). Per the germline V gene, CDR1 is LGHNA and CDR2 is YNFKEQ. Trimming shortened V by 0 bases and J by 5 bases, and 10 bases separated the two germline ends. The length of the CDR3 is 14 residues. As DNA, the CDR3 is TGTGCCAGCAGCCAAGATGGGTCGGGGGAGACCCAGTACTTC. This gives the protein CASSQDGSGETQYF.

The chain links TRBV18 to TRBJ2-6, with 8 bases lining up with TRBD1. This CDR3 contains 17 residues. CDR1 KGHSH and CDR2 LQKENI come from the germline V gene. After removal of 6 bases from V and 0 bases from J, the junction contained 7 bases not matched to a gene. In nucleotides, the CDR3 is TGTGCCAGCTCCCCCGGGACAGGTAGCTCTGGGGCCAACGTCCTGACTTTC. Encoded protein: CASSPGTGSSGANVLTF.

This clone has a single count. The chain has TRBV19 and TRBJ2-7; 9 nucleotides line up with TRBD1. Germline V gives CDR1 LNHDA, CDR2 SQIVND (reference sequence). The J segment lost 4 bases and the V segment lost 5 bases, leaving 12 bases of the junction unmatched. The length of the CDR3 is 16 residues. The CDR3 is CASSGGSGQGTYEQYF. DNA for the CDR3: TGTGCCAGTAGTGGAGGTTCAGGACAGGGGACATACGAGCAGTACTTC.

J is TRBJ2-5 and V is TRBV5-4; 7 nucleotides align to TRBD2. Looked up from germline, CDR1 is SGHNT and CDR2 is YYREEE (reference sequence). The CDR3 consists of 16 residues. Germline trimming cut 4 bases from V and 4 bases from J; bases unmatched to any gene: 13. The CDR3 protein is CASSLDLAGGGETQYF. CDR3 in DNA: TGTGCCAGCAGCCTCGACTTGGCTGGGGGGGGAGAGACCCAGTACTTC.

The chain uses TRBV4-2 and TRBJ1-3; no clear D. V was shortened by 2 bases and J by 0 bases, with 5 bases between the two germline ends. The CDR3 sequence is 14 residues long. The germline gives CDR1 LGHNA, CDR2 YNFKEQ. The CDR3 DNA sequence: TGTGCCAGCAGCCAACCGGGCTCTGGAAACACCATATATTTT. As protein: CASSQPGSGNTIYF.

CDR3 bases: TGCGCCAGCAGAATGGAGGTGAACACTGAAGCTTTCTTT. This translates into CASRMEVNTEAFF. This sequence joins TRBV10-1 and TRBJ1-1, with D hard to call. Looked up from germline, CDR1 is WNHNN and CDR2 is SYGVQD (reference sequence). This CDR3 comprises 13 residues. Trimming took 6 bases from V and 0 from J, leaving 8 bases between them.

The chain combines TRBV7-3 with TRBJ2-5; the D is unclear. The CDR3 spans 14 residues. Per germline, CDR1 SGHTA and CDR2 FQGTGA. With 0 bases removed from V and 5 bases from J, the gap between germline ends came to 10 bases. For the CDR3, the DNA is TGTGCCAGCAGCTTAACGCCATCCGGGGAGACCCAGTACTTC. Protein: CASSLTPSGETQYF.

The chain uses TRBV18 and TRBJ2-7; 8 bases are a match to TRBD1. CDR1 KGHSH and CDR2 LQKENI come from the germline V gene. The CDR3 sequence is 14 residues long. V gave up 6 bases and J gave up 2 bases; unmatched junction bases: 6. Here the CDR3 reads CASSVLDRAYEQYF. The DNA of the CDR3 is TGTGCCAGCTCCGTCCTGGACAGGGCCTACGAGCAGTACTTC.

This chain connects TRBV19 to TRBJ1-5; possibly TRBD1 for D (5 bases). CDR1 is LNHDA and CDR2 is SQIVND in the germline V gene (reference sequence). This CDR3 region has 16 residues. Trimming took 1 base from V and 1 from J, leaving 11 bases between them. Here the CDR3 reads CASSIVQGKSNQPQHF. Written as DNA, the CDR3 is TGTGCCAGTAGTATAGTCCAGGGAAAAAGCAATCAGCCCCAGCATTTT.

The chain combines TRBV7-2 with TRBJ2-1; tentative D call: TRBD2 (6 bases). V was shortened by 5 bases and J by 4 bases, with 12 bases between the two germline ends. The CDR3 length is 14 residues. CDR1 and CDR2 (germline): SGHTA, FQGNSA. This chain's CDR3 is CASSPAAGYNEQFF. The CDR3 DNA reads TGTGCCAGCAGCCCGGCGGCGGGGTACAATGAGCAGTTCTTC.

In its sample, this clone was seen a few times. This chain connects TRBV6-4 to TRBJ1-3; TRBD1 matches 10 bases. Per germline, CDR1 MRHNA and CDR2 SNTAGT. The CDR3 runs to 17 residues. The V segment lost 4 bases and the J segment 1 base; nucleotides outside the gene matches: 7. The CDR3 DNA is TGTGCCAGCAGTGGGGACAGGGGTATCTTTTCTGGAAACACCATATATTTT. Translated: CASSGDRGIFSGNTIYF.

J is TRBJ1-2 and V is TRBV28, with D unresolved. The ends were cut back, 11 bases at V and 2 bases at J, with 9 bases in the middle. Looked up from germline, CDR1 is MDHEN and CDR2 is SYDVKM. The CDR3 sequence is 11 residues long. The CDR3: CAAAVNYGYTF. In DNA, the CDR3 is TGTGCCGCTGCGGTGAACTATGGCTACACCTTC.

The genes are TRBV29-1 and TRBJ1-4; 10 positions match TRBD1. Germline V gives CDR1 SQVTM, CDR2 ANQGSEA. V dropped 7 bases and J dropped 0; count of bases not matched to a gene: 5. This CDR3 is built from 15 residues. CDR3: CSAGQGDATNEKLFF. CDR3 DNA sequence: TGCAGCGCCGGACAGGGGGACGCAACTAATGAAAAACTGTTTTTT.

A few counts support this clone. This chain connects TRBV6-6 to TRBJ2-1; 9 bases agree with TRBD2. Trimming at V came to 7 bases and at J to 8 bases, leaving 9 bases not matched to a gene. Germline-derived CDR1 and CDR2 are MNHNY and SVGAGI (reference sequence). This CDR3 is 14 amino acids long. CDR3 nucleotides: TGTGCCAGCACCAGGGCGGGGGGGCCGGATGAGCAGTTCTTC. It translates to CASTRAGGPDEQFF.

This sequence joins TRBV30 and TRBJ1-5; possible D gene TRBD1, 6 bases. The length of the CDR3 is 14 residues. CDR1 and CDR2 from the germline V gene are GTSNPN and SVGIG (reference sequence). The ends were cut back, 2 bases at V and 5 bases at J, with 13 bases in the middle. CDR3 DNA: TGTGCCTGGAGTAAAGGACAGACTCATCAGCCCCAGCATTTT. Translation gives CAWSKGQTHQPQHF.

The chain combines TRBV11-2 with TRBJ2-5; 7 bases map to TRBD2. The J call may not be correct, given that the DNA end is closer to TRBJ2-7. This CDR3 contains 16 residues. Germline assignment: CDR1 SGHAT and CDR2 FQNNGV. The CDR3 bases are TGTGCCAGCAGCCGCCGTGGGGGGGAGGCCTCCTACGAGCAGTACTTC. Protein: CASSRRGGEASYEQYF.

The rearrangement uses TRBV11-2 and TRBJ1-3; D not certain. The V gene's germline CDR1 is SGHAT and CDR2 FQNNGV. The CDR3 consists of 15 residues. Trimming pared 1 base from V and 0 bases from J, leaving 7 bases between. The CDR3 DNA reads TGTGCCAGCAGCTTAGCGGGGAGCTCTGGAAACACCATATATTTT. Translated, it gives CASSLAGSSGNTIYF.

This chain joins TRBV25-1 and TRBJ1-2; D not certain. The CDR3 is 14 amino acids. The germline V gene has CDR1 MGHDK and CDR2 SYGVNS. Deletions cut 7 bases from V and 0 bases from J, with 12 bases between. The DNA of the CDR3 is TGTGCCAGCATGGGCACGAGGGCTAACTATGGCTACACCTTC. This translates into CASMGTRANYGYTF.

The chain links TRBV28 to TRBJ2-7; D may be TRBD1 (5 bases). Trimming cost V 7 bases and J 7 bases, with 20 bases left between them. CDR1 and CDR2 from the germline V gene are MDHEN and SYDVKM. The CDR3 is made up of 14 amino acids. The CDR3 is CASKVQEGAQEQYF. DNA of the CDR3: TGTGCCAGCAAAGTCCAGGAAGGGGCGCAAGAGCAGTACTTC.

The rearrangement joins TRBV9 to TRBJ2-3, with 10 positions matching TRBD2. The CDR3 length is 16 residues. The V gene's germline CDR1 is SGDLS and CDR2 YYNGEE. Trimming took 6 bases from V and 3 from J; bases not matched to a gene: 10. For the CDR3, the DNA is TGTGCCAGCACGACTGAGGGACTAGCGTCAACAGATACGCAGTATTTT. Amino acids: CASTTEGLASTDTQYF.

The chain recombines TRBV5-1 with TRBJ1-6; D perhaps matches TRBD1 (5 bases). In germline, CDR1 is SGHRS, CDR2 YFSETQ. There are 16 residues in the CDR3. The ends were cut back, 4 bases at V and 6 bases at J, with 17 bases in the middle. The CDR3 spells CASSTGGGYGNSPLHF. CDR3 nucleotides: TGCGCCAGCAGCACCGGTGGGGGGTATGGTAATTCACCCCTCCACTTT.

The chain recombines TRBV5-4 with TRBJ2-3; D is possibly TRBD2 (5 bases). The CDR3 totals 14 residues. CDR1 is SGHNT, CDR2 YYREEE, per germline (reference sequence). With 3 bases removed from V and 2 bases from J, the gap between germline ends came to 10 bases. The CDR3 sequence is CASSWAGPTDTQYF. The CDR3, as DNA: TGTGCCAGCAGCTGGGCGGGCCCCACAGATACGCAGTATTTT.

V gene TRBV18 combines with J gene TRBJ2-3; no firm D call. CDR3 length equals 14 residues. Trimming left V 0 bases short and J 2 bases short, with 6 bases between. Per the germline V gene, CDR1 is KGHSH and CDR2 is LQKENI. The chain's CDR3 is CASSPPSTTDTQYF. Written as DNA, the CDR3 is TGTGCCAGCTCACCACCTTCTACCACAGATACGCAGTATTTT.

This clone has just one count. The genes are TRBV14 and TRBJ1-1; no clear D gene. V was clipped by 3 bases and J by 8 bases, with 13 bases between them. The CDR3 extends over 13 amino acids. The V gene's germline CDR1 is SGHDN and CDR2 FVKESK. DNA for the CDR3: TGTGCCAGCAGCCATTATCCGGAGAAGGAAGCTTTCTTT. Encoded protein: CASSHYPEKEAFF.

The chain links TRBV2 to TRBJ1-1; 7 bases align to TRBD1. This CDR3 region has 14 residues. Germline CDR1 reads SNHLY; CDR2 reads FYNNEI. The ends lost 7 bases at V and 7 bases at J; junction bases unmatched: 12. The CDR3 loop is CASIPIQGVNEAFF. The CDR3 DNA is TGTGCCAGCATCCCAATTCAGGGGGTTAATGAAGCTTTCTTT.

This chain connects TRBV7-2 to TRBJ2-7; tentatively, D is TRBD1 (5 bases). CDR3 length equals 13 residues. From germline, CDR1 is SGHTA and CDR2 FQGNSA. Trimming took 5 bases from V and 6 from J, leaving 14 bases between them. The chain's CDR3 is CASSPVGQGEQYF. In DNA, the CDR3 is TGTGCCAGCAGCCCAGTGGGCCAGGGCGAGCAGTACTTC.

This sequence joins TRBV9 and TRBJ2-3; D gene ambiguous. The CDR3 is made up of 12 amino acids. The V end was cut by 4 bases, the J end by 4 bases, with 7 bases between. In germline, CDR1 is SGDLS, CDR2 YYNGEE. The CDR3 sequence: CASSPLPDTQYF. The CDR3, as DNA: TGTGCCAGCAGCCCCCTACCAGATACGCAGTATTTT.